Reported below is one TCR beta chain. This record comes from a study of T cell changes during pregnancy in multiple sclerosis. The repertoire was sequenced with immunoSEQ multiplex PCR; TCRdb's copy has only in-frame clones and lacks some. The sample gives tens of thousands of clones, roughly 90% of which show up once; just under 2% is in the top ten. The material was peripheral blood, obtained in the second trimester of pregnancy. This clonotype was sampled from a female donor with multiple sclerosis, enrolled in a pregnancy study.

Here the CDR3 reads CASSVAGARDEQFF. The CDR3 bases are TGTGCCAGCAGCGTAGCTGGGGCTAGGGATGAGCAGTTCTTC. The J gene is TRBJ2-1, the V gene TRBV9; D perhaps matches TRBD1 (5 bases). The germline gives CDR1 SGDLS, CDR2 YYNGEE. Between the trimmed V and J ends, which lost 0 bases and 8 bases, there was a span of 12 bases. There are 14 residues in the CDR3.